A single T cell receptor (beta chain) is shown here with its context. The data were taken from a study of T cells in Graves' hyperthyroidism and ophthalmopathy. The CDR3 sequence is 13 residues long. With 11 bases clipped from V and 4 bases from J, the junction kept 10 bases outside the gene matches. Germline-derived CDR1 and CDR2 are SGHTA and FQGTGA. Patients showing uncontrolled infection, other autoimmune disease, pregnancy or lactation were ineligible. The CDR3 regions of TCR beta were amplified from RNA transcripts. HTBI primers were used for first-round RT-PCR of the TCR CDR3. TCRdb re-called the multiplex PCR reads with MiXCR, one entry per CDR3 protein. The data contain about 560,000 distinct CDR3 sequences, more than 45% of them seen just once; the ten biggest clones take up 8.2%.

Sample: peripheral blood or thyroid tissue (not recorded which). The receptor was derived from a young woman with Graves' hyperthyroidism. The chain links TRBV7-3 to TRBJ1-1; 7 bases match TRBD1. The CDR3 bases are TGTGCCTGGAACATACAGGGGCCCACTGAAGCTTTCTTT. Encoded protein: CAWNIQGPTEAFF.